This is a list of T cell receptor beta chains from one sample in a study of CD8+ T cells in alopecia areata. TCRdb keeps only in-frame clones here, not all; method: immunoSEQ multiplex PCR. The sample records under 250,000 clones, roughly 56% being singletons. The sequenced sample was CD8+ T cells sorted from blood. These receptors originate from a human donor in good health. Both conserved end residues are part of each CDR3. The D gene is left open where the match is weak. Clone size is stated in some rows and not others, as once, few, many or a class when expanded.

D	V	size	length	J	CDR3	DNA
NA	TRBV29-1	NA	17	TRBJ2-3	CSVEGRKGLYPTDTQYF	TGCAGCGTTGAAGGTCGAAAGGGCCTGTACCCCACAGATACGCAGTATTTT
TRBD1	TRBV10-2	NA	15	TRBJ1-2	CASSEGTGTGPGYTF	TGCGCCAGCAGTGAGGGAACCGGGACAGGGCCCGGCTACACCTTC
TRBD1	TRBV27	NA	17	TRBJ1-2	CASSPYSGGIGLDGYTF	TGTGCCAGCAGTCCATACTCAGGGGGCATAGGCTTGGATGGCTACACCTTC
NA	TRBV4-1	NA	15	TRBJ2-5	CASSQVGTDQETQYF	TGCGCCAGCAGCCAAGTCGGAACAGACCAAGAGACCCAGTACTTC
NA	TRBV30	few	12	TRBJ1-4	CAWMSDNEKLFF	TGTGCCTGGATGTCGGATAATGAAAAACTGTTTTTT
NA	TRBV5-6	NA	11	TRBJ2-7	CASSQSYEQYF	TGTGCCAGCAGCCAGAGCTACGAGCAGTACTTC
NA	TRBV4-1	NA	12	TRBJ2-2	CASSPVVGELFF	TGCGCCAGCAGCCCAGTTGTCGGGGAGCTGTTTTTT
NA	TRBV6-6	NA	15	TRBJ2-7	CASSSGTYIPYEQYF	TGTGCCAGCAGCTCCGGGACGTATATCCCCTACGAGCAGTACTTC
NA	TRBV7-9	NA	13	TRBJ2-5	CASSFMDEETQYF	TGTGCCAGCAGCTTTATGGACGAAGAGACCCAGTACTTC
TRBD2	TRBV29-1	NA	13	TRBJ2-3	CSVWGLAGGTQYF	TGCAGCGTTTGGGGACTAGCGGGAGGTACGCAGTATTTT
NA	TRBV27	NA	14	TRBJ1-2	CASRPAGGGYGYTF	TGTGCCAGCCGGCCCGCCGGAGGGGGCTATGGCTACACCTTC
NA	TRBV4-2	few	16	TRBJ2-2	CASSQEGALLTGELFF	TGTGCCAGCAGCCAAGAGGGTGCGCTTCTCACCGGGGAGCTGTTTTTT
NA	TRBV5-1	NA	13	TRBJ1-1	CASSLSGATEAFF	TGCGCCAGCAGCTTGTCGGGGGCCACTGAAGCTTTCTTT
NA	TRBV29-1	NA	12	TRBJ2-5	CSACLERETQYF	TGCAGCGCCTGTTTGGAAAGGGAGACCCAGTACTTC
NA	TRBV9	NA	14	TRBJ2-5	CASSDTGKGETQYF	TGTGCCAGCAGTGACACAGGGAAGGGAGAGACCCAGTACTTC
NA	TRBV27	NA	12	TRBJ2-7	CASSLSGYEQYF	TGTGCCAGCAGTTTGAGCGGCTACGAGCAGTACTTC
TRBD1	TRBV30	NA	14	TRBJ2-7	CAWSADRGLYEQYF	TGTGCCTGGAGTGCGGACAGGGGGCTATACGAGCAGTACTTC
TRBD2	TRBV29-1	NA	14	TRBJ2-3	CSAIIAGSTDTQYF	TGCAGCGCCATTATAGCGGGAAGCACAGATACGCAGTATTTT
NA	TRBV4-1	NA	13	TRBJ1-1	CASSDPWGTEAFF	TGTGCCAGCAGTGACCCATGGGGCACTGAAGCTTTCTTT
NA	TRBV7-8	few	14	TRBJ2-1	CASSLSAFSQEQFF	TGTGCCAGCAGCTTGTCGGCCTTTAGCCAAGAGCAGTTCTTC
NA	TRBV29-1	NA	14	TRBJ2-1	CSVEDPRGQDEQFF	TGCAGCGTTGAAGATCCCCGGGGGCAAGATGAGCAGTTCTTC
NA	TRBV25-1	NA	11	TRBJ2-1	CASSETGRQFF	TGTGCCAGCAGTGAAACGGGTCGACAGTTCTTC
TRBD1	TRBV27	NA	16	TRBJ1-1	CASGNRQGRGNTEAFF	TGTGCCAGCGGAAATAGACAGGGGCGCGGAAACACTGAAGCTTTCTTT
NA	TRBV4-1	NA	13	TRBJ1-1	CASSQGWGTEAFF	TGCGCCAGCAGCCAAGGTTGGGGGACTGAAGCTTTCTTT
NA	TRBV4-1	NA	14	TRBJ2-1	CASSQVMGQNEQFF	TGCGCCAGCAGCCAAGTCATGGGGCAGAATGAGCAGTTCTTC
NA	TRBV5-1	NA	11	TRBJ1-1	CASSLDREAFF	TGCGCCAGCAGCTTAGACAGAGAAGCTTTCTTT
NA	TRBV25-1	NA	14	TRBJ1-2	CASARAGANYGYTF	TGTGCCAGCGCCAGAGCAGGGGCTAACTATGGCTACACCTTC
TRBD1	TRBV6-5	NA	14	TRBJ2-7	CASSLGQGIYEQYF	TGTGCCAGCAGCCTAGGACAGGGAATATACGAGCAGTACTTC
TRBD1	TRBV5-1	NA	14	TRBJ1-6	CASSFRDRQGTLHF	TGCGCCAGCAGCTTCCGGGACAGACAAGGAACCCTCCACTTT
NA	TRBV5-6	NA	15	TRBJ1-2	CASSLGQEGGYGYTF	TGTGCCAGCAGCTTGGGACAGGAAGGGGGATATGGCTACACCTTC
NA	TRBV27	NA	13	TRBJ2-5	CASSSGNLETQYF	TGTGCCAGCAGCTCCGGGAACCTAGAGACCCAGTACTTC
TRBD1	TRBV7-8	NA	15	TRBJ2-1	CASSNPGQGAIEQFF	TGTGCCAGCAGCAATCCGGGACAGGGGGCCATTGAGCAGTTCTTC
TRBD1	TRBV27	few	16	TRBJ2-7	CASSVSGGQGLYEQYF	TGTGCCAGCAGTGTCTCGGGGGGACAGGGGTTGTACGAGCAGTACTTC
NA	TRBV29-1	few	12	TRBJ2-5	CSVEVHGETQYF	TGCAGCGTTGAGGTGCATGGGGAGACCCAGTACTTC
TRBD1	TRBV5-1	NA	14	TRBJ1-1	CASSLTGGLTEAFF	TGCGCCAGCAGCTTAACAGGGGGCCTGACTGAAGCTTTCTTT
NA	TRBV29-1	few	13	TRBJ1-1	CSVDPGTNTEAFF	TGCAGCGTTGACCCGGGCACGAACACTGAAGCTTTCTTT
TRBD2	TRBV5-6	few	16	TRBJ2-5	CASSLGTSGVQETQYF	TGTGCCAGCAGCTTGGGGACTAGCGGGGTTCAAGAGACCCAGTACTTC
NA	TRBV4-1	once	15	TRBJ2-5	CASSQGGLGEETQYF	TGCGCCAGCAGCCAAGGCGGCTTGGGGGAAGAGACCCAGTACTTC
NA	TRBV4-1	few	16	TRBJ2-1	CASSQALMSYYNEQFF	TGCGCCAGCAGCCAAGCTTTGATGTCTTACTACAATGAGCAGTTCTTC
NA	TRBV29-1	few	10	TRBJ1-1	CSVLGTEAFF	TGCAGCGTTCTCGGAACTGAAGCTTTCTTT
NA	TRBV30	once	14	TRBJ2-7	CAWSVQDQTYEQYF	TGTGCCTGGAGTGTACAGGACCAGACCTACGAGCAGTACTTC
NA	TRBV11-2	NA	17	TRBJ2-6	CASSDNPRVSGANVLTF	TGTGCCAGCAGCGACAATCCGCGGGTGTCTGGGGCCAACGTCCTGACTTTC
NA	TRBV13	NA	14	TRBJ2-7	CASSTLVRAYEQYF	TGTGCCAGCAGCACTCTCGTTCGGGCCTACGAGCAGTACTTC
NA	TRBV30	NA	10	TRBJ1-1	CAFRSTEAFF	TGTGCCTTCCGGTCCACTGAAGCTTTCTTT
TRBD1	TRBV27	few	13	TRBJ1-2	CASSFSGGYGYTF	TGTGCCAGCAGTTTTTCAGGGGGCTATGGCTACACCTTC
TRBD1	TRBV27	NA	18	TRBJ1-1	CASSSTPSGQGGHTEAFF	TGTGCCAGCAGTTCTACGCCCTCCGGACAGGGGGGGCACACTGAAGCTTTCTTT
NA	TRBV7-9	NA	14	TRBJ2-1	CASSSGGAYNEQFF	TGTGCCAGCAGCTCTGGGGGCGCGTACAATGAGCAGTTCTTC
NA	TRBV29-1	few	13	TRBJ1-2	CSGRDRTDYGYTF	TGCAGCGGTCGGGACCGGACGGACTATGGCTACACCTTC
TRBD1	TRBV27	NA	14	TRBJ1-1	CASSSGQGNTEAFF	TGTGCCAGCAGTTCGGGACAGGGAAACACTGAAGCTTTCTTT
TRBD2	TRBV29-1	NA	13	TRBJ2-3	CSVGERDTDTQYF	TGCAGCGTTGGTGAGCGGGACACAGATACGCAGTATTTT
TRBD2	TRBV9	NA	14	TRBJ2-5	CASSVSGGQETQYF	TGTGCCAGCAGCGTAAGCGGGGGACAAGAGACCCAGTACTTC
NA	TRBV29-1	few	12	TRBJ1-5	CSVWDSNQPQHF	TGCAGCGTTTGGGATAGCAATCAGCCCCAGCATTTT
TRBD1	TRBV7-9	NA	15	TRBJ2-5	CASSLSRRGMETQYF	TGTGCCAGCAGCCTCTCACGCAGGGGGATGGAGACCCAGTACTTC
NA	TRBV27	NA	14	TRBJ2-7	CASSPGERHYEQYF	TGTGCCAGCAGTCCCGGGGAGCGTCACTACGAGCAGTACTTC
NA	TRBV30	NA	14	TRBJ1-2	CARTPTPGEYGYTF	TGTGCCCGCACCCCCACCCCGGGTGAATATGGCTACACCTTC